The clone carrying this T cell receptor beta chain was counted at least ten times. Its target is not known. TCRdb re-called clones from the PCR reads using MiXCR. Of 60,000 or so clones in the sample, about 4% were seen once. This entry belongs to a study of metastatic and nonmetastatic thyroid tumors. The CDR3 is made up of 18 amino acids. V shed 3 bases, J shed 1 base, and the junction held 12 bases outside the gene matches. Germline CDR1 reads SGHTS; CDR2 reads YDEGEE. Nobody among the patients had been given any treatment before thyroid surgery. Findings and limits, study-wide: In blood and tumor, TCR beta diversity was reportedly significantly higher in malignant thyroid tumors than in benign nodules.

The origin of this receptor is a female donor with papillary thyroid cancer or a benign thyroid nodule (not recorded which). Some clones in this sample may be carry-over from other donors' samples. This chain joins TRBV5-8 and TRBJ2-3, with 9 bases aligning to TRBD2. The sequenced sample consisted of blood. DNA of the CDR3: TGTGCCAGCAGCTCCGAAATAAGACTAGCGGACCGCACAGATACGCAGTATTTT. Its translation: CASSSEIRLADRTDTQYF.